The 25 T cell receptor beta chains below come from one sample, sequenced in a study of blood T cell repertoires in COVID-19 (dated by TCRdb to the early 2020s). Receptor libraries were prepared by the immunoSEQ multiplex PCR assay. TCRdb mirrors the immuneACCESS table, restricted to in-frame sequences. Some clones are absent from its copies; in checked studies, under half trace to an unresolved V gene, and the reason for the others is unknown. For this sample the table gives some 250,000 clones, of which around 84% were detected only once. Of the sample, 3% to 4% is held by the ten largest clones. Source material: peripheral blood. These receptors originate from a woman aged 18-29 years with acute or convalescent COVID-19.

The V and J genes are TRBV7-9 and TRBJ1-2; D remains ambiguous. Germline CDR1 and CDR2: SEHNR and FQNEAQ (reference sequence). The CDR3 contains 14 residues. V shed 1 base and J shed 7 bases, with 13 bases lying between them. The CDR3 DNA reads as TGTGCCAGCAGCTTAGAGGTCTGGAGGGTTGGCTACACCTTC. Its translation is CASSLEVWRVGYTF.

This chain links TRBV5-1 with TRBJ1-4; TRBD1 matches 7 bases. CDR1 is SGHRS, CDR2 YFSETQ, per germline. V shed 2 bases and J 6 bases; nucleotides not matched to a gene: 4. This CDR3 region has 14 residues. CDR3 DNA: TGCGCCAGCAGCTTACAGGGGACCGATGAAAAACTGTTTTTT. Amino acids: CASSLQGTDEKLFF.

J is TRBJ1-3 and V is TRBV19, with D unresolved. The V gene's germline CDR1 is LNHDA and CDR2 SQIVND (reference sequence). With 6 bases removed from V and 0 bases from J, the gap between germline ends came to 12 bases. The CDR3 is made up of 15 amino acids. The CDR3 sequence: CASSNLPSSGNTIYF. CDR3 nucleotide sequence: TGTGCCAGTAGCAACCTTCCCAGCTCTGGAAACACCATATATTTT. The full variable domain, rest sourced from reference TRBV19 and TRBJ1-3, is DGGITQSPKYLFRKEGQNVTLSCEQNLNHDAMYWYRQDPGQGLRLIYYSQIVNDFQKGDIAEGYSVSREKKESFPLTVTSAQKNPTAFYLCASSNLPSSGNTIYFGEGSWLTVV.

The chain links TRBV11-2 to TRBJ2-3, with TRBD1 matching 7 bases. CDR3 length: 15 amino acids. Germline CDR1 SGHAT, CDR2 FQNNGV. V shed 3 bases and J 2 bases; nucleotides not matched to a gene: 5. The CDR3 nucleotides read TGTGCCAGCAGCTTGGGACAGTCACACACAGATACGCAGTATTTT. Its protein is CASSLGQSHTDTQYF. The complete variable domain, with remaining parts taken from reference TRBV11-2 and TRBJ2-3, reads EAGVAQSPRYKIIEKRQSVAFWCNPISGHATLYWYQQILGQGPKLLIQFQNNGVVDDSQLPKDRFSAERLKGVDSTLKIQPAKLEDSAVYLCASSLGQSHTDTQYFGPGTRLTVL.

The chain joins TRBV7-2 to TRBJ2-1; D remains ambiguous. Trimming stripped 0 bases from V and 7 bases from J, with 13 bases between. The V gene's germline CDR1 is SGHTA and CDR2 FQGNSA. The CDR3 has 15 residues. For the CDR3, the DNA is TGTGCCAGCAGCTTAGCGTTTGGAGTTCGGAATGAGCAGTTCTTC. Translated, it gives CASSLAFGVRNEQFF. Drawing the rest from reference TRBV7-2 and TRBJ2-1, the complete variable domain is GAGVSQSPSNKVTEKGKDVELRCDPISGHTALYWYRQSLGQGLEFLIYFQGNSAPDKSGLPSDRFSAERTGGSVSTLTIQRTQQEDSAVYLCASSLAFGVRNEQFFGPGTRLTVL.

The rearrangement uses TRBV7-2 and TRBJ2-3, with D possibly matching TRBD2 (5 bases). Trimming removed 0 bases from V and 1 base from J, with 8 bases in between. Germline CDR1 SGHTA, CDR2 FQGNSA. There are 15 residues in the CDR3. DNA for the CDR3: TGTGCCAGCAGCTTAGCCGCGCGGGGCACAGATACGCAGTATTTT. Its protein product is CASSLAARGTDTQYF.

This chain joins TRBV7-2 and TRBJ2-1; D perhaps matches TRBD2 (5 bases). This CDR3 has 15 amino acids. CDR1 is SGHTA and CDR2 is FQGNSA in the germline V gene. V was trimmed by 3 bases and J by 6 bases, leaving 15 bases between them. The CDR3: CASSLGLAMGNEQFF. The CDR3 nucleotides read TGTGCCAGCAGCTTGGGCCTAGCAATGGGCAATGAGCAGTTCTTC. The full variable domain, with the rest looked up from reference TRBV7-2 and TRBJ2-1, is GAGVSQSPSNKVTEKGKDVELRCDPISGHTALYWYRQSLGQGLEFLIYFQGNSAPDKSGLPSDRFSAERTGGSVSTLTIQRTQQEDSAVYLCASSLGLAMGNEQFFGPGTRLTVL.

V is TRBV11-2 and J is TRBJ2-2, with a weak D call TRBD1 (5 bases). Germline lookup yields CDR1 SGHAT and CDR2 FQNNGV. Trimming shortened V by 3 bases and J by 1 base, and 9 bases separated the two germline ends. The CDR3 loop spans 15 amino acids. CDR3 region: CASSFTTGNTGELFF. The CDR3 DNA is TGTGCCAGCAGCTTTACTACAGGGAACACCGGGGAGCTGTTTTTT.

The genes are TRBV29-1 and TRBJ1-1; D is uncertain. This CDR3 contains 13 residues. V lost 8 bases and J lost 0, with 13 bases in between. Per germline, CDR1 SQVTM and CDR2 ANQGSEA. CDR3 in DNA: TGCAGCACGCAAAAAACGGTGAACACTGAAGCTTTCTTT. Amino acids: CSTQKTVNTEAFF.

CDR3 nucleotide sequence: TGTGCCAGCAGTATGGGACAGTTGAACACTGAAGCTTTCTTT. Its protein is CASSMGQLNTEAFF. The rearrangement uses TRBV2 and TRBJ1-1; 7 bases fit TRBD1. Germline CDR1 reads SNHLY; CDR2 reads FYNNEI. This CDR3 comprises 14 residues. The ends lost 5 bases at V and 0 bases at J; junction bases unmatched: 3.

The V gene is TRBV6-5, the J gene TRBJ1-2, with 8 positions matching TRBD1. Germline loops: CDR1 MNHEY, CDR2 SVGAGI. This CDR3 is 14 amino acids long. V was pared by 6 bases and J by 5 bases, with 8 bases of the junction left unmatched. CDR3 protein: CASSRGTGGYGYTF. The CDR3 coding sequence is TGTGCCAGCAGCCGCGGGACAGGCGGATATGGCTACACCTTC.

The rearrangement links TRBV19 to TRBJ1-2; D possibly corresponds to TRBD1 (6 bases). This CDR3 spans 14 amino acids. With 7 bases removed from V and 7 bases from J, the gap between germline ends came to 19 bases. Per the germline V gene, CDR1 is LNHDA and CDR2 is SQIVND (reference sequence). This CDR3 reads CASTYDGTSLGYTF. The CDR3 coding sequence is TGTGCCAGTACCTACGATGGGACATCTCTTGGCTACACCTTC. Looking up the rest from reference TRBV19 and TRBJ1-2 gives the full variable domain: DGGITQSPKYLFRKEGQNVTLSCEQNLNHDAMYWYRQDPGQGLRLIYYSQIVNDFQKGDIAEGYSVSREKKESFPLTVTSAQKNPTAFYLCASTYDGTSLGYTFGSGTRLTVV.

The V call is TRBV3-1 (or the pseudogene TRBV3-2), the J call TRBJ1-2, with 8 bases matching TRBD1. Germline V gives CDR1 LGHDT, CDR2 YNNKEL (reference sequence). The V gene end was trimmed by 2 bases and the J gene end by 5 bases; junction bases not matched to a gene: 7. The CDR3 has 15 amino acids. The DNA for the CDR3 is TGTGCCAGCAGCCAATTCCGGACAGGGTCGTATGGCTACACCTTC. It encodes CASSQFRTGSYGYTF.

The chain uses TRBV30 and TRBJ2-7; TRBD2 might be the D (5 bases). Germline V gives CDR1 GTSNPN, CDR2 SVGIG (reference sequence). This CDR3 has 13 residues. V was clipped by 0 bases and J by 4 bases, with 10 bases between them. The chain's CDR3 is CAWSVVPGYEQYF. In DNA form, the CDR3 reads TGTGCCTGGAGTGTAGTCCCGGGATACGAGCAGTACTTC.

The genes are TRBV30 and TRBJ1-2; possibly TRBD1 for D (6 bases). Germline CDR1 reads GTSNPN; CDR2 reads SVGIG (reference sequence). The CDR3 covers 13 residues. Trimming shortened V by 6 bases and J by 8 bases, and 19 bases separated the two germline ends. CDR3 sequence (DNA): TGTGCCTGTTTTATACAGGGAGTCGGCGGCTACACCTTC. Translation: CACFIQGVGGYTF.

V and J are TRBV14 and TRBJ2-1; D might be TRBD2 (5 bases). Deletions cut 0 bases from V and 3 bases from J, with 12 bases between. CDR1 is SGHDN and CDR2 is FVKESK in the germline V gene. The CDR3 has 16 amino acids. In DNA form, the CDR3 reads TGTGCCAGCAGCCAAGATGTCGGGAACCTCTACAATGAGCAGTTCTTC. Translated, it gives CASSQDVGNLYNEQFF.

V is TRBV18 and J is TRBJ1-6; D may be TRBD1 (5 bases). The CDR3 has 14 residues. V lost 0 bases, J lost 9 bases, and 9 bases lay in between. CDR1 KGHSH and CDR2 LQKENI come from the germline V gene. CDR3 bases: TGTGCCAGCTCACCACCCACAGGCGGTTCACCCCTCCACTTT. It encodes CASSPPTGGSPLHF.

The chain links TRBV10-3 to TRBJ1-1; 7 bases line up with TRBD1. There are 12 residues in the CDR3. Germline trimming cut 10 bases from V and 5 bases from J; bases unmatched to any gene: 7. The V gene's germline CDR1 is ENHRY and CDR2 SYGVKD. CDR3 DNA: TGTGCCACCTGGGACAGCCTGACTGAAGCTTTCTTT. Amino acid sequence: CATWDSLTEAFF.

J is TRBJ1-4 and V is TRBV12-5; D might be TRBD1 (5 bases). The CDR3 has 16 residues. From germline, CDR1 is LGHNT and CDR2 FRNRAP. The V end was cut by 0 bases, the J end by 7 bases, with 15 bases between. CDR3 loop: CASGLVLGQGSEKLFF. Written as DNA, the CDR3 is TGTGCTAGTGGTTTGGTACTCGGTCAGGGAAGTGAAAAACTGTTTTTT.

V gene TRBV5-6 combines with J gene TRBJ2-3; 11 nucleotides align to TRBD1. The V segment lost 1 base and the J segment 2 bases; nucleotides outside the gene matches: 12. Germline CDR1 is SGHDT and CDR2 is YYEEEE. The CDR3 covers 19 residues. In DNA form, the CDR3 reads TGTGCCAGCAGCTTGCCCGCAGTATGGGACAGGGGGGACACAGATACGCAGTATTTT. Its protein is CASSLPAVWDRGDTDTQYF.

The CDR3 nucleotides are TGTGCCAGCAGTCCAAAGCTCGGGACTAGCGGGAACAATGAGCAGTTCTTC. Its translation is CASSPKLGTSGNNEQFF. The genes are TRBV6-6 and TRBJ2-1; 13 nucleotides line up with TRBD2. CDR1 is MNHNY and CDR2 is SVGAGI in the germline V gene (reference sequence). Losses at the gene ends were 5 bases for V and 5 bases for J; bases not matched to a gene: 9. CDR3 length equals 17 residues.

The CDR3: CASSAGRNTEAFF. As DNA, the CDR3 is TGTGCCAGTAGTGCAGGGCGGAACACTGAAGCTTTCTTT. J is TRBJ1-1 and V is TRBV19; possibly TRBD1 for D (5 bases). CDR3 length equals 13 residues. Germline assignment: CDR1 LNHDA and CDR2 SQIVND (reference sequence). V was clipped by 5 bases and J by 1 base, with 8 bases between them.

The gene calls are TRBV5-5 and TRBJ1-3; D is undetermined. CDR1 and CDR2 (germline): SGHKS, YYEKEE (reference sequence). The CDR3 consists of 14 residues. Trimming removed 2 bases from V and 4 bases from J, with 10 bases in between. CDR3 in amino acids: CASSLEIRGNTIYF. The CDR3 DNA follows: TGTGCCAGCAGCTTAGAAATCAGAGGAAACACCATATATTTT.

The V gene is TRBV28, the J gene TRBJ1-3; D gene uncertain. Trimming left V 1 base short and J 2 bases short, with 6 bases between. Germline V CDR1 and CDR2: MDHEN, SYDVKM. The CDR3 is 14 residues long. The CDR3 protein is CASSLSGAGNTIYF. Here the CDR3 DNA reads TGTGCCAGCAGTTTATCAGGCGCTGGAAACACCATATATTTT.

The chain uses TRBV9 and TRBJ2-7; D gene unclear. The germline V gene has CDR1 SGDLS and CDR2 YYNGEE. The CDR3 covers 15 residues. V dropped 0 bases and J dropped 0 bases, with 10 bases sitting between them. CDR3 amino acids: CASSVAGLTSYEQYF. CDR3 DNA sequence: TGTGCCAGCAGCGTAGCTGGGCTCACCTCCTACGAGCAGTACTTC.